Listed below are T cell receptor beta chains from one sample, sequenced in a study of shared clonotypes between healthy human individuals. Using immunoSEQ multiplex PCR, the repertoire was profiled, and TCRdb retains in-frame clones only, with some absent. The data hold some 2,100,000 clones, with roughly 95% observed a single time. The specimen was naive CD4+ T cells sorted from blood. The receptors originated from a man aged 18 to 35 in good health. CDR3s include the opening cysteine and the closing phenylalanine or tryptophan. Fields, in order: clone size, J gene, D gene, V gene, CDR3 protein, CDR3 DNA. D genes are given only for firm matches. Clone size is stated in some rows and not others, as once, few, many or a class when expanded.

>.|TRBJ2-2|.|TRBV2
CASTRQILNTGELFF
TGTGCCAGCACCCGACAGATATTAAACACCGGGGAGCTGTTTTTT
>.|TRBJ2-5|.|TRBV6-5
CASRSQETQYF
TGTGCCAGCAGAAGTCAAGAGACCCAGTACTTC
>.|TRBJ2-5|.|TRBV5-1
CASSLDEVQETQYF
TGCGCCAGCAGCTTGGATGAGGTACAAGAGACCCAGTACTTC
>.|TRBJ2-5|.|TRBV20-1
CSGLVVETQYF
TGCAGTGGACTAGTCGTGGAGACCCAGTACTTC
>.|TRBJ1-2|TRBD1|TRBV6-6
CASSKTGGYGYTF
TGTGCCAGCAGTAAGACAGGGGGCTATGGCTACACCTTC
>.|TRBJ1-4|TRBD1|TRBV6-6
CASSYGTGAQEKLFF
TGTGCCAGCAGTTACGGGACAGGGGCACAGGAAAAACTGTTTTTT
>.|TRBJ2-7|TRBD1|TRBV30
CAWRGDRGLDEQYF
TGTGCCTGGAGAGGGGACAGGGGGTTAGACGAGCAGTACTTC
>.|TRBJ1-6|.|TRBV9
CASSAHSGVNSPLHF
TGTGCCAGCAGCGCCCACTCCGGGGTAAATTCACCCCTCCACTTT
>.|TRBJ2-4|TRBD1|TRBV6-1
CASLTGGQKNIQYF
TGTGCCTCTTTAACAGGGGGCCAGAAAAACATTCAGTACTTC
>.|TRBJ1-3|.|TRBV6-1
CASSGWSSGNTIYF
TGTGCCAGCAGTGGGTGGAGCTCTGGAAACACCATATATTTT
>.|TRBJ2-1|.|TRBV7-8
CASSLGVGTPYNEQFF
TGTGCCAGCAGCTTAGGAGTCGGCACTCCATACAATGAGCAGTTCTTC
>.|TRBJ1-6|.|TRBV5-1
CASSPEGYRNSPLHF
TGCGCCAGCAGCCCCGAGGGGTATCGGAATTCACCCCTCCACTTT
>.|TRBJ2-1|.|TRBV7-8
CASSLVHGSSYNEQFF
TGTGCCAGCAGCTTAGTACACGGGAGCTCCTACAATGAGCAGTTCTTC
>.|TRBJ1-5|.|TRBV30
CAWSETPGEQPQHF
TGTGCCTGGAGCGAGACTCCGGGCGAGCAGCCCCAGCATTTT
>.|TRBJ2-2|TRBD2|TRBV10-3
CAISDPTSGRRDGELFF
TGTGCCATCAGTGACCCGACTAGCGGGAGGAGGGACGGGGAGCTGTTTTTT
>.|TRBJ1-3|TRBD1|TRBV30
CAWSRTGNSGNTIYF
TGTGCCTGGAGTAGGACAGGGAACTCTGGAAACACCATATATTTT
>once|TRBJ2-7|TRBD1|TRBV18
CASSRGQERSYEQYF
TGTGCCAGCTCACGTGGACAGGAACGCTCCTACGAGCAGTACTTC
>.|TRBJ1-1|.|TRBV21-1
CASSKGDRATEAFF
TGTGCCAGCAGCAAAGGGGACAGGGCCACTGAAGCTTTCTTT
>.|TRBJ2-3|.|TRBV4-1
CASSQDKSRGTDTQYF
TGCGCCAGCAGCCAAGATAAGTCTAGGGGCACAGATACGCAGTATTTT
>.|TRBJ2-1|.|TRBV9
CASSSLGGGSYSYNEQFF
TGTGCCAGCAGCTCCCTGGGGGGGGGCTCCTACTCCTACAATGAGCAGTTCTTC
>.|TRBJ1-4|.|TRBV5-5
CASSLLSTEKLFF
TGTGCCAGCAGCTTGCTAAGTACGGAAAAACTGTTTTTT
>.|TRBJ2-1|.|TRBV7-9
CASSLVQPAGYNEQFF
TGTGCCAGCAGCTTAGTACAGCCGGCTGGGTACAATGAGCAGTTCTTC
>.|TRBJ2-7|.|TRBV7-9
CASSYRQVTYEQYF
TGTGCCAGCAGCTACCGACAGGTCACCTACGAGCAGTACTTC
>.|TRBJ1-6|.|TRBV11-2
CASSPGTLIYNSPLHF
TGTGCCAGCAGCCCCGGGACGTTAATATATAATTCACCCCTCCACTTT
>.|TRBJ1-2|.|TRBV2
CASSERGTYGYTF
TGTGCCAGCAGTGAACGGGGAACCTATGGCTACACCTTC
>.|TRBJ2-7|.|TRBV19
CASRGEQPYEQYF
TGTGCCAGTAGGGGGGAACAGCCCTACGAGCAGTACTTC
>.|TRBJ2-1|.|TRBV19
CASSITVSYNEQFF
TGTGCCAGTAGTATAACGGTCTCCTACAATGAGCAGTTCTTC
>.|TRBJ1-1|.|TRBV19
CASSTSLQGEGKNTEAFF
TGTGCCAGTAGTACGTCTTTGCAGGGAGAGGGAAAGAACACTGAAGCTTTCTTT
>.|TRBJ2-7|.|TRBV11-2
CASSPSQGGYYEQYF
TGTGCCAGCAGCCCTTCCCAGGGGGGTTACTACGAGCAGTACTTC
>.|TRBJ1-4|.|TRBV5-4
CASSFNSNEKLFF
TGTGCCAGCAGCTTTAACAGTAATGAAAAACTGTTTTTT
>.|TRBJ2-3|.|TRBV5-6
CASGIGSTDTQYF
TGTGCCAGCGGAATCGGGAGCACAGATACGCAGTATTTT
>.|TRBJ2-7|.|TRBV10-3
CAISDALGTQTGEQYF
TGTGCCATCAGTGACGCGCTTGGGACCCAAACGGGTGAGCAGTACTTC
>.|TRBJ2-1|.|TRBV28
CASSSGGNIGYEQFF
TGTGCCAGCAGTTCGGGGGGCAACATAGGTTATGAGCAGTTCTTC
>.|TRBJ2-7|.|TRBV23-1
CASSQWRDSTYEQYF
TGCGCCAGCAGTCAATGGCGGGACAGTACCTACGAGCAGTACTTC
>.|TRBJ2-6|TRBD1|TRBV10-3
CAISVTGKDQGANVLTF
TGTGCCATCAGTGTGACAGGGAAAGATCAAGGGGCCAACGTCCTGACTTTC
>.|TRBJ1-1|.|TRBV2
CASSRIANTEAFF
TGTGCCAGCTCTCGGATTGCGAACACTGAAGCTTTCTTT
>.|TRBJ2-7|.|TRBV7-2
CASSLVPVYEQYF
TGTGCCAGCAGCTTAGTACCCGTCTACGAGCAGTACTTC
>.|TRBJ1-3|.|TRBV18
CAIRQSSGNTIYF
TGTGCCATTAGACAGAGCTCTGGAAACACCATATATTTT
>.|TRBJ2-4|.|TRBV29-1
CSVATVAKNIQYF
TGCAGCGTTGCTACGGTAGCCAAAAACATTCAGTACTTC
>.|TRBJ2-2|TRBD2|TRBV2
CASSGLANTGELFF
TGTGCCAGCAGCGGACTAGCGAACACCGGGGAGCTGTTTTTT